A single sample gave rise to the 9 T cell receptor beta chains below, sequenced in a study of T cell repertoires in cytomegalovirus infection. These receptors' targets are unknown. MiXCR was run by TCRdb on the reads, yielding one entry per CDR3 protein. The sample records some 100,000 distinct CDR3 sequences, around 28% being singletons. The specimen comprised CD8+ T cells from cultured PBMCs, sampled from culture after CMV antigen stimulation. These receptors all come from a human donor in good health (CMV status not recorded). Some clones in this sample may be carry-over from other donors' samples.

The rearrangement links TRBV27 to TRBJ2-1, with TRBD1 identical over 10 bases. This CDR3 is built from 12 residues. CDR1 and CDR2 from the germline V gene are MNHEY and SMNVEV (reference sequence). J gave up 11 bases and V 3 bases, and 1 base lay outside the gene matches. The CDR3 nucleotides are TGTGCCAGCAGTTTGGACAGGGGGAAGCAGTTCTTC. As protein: CASSLDRGKQFF.

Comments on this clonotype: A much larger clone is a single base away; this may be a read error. CDR3 coding DNA: TGTCCCAGCAGTTGGGGGTTCGGAGGAAACACCATATATTTT. Translation: CPSSWGFGGNTIYF. This chain uses TRBV25-1 with TRBJ1-3; perhaps TRBD1 as D (5 bases). Germline-derived CDR1 and CDR2 are MGHDK and SYGVNS. This CDR3 has 14 amino acids.

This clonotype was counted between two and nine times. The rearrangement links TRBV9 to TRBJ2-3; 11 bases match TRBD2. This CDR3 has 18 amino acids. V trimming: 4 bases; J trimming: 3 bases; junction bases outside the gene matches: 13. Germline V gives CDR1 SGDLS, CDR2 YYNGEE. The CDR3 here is CASSSPKASGGRTDTQYF. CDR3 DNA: TGTGCCAGCAGCTCACCAAAGGCTAGCGGGGGGCGGACAGATACGCAGTATTTT.

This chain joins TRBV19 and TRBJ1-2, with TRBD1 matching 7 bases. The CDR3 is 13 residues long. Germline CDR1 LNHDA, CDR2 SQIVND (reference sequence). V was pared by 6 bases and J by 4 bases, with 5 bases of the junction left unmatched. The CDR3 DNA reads TGTGCCAGTAGATCGGACAGGACCTATGGCTACACCTTC. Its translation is CASRSDRTYGYTF.

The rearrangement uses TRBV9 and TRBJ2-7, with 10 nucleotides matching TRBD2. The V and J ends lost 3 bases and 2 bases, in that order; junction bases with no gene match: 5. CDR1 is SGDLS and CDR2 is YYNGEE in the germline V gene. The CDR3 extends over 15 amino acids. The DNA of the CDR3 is TGTGCCAGCAGCGAGCTAGCGGGGGCCCCCTACGAGCAGTACTTC. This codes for CASSELAGAPYEQYF. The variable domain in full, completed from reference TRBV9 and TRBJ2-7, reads DSGVTQTPKHLITATGQRVTLRCSPRSGDLSVYWYQQSLDQGLQFLIQYYNGEERAKGNILERFSAQQFPDLHSELNLSSLELGDSALYFCASSELAGAPYEQYFGPGTRLTVT.

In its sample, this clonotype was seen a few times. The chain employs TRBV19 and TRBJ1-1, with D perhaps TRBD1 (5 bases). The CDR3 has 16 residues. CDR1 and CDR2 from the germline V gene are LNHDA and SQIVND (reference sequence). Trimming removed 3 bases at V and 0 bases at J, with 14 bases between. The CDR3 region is CASSINGAPMNTEAFF. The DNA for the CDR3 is TGTGCCAGTAGTATTAACGGGGCGCCGATGAACACTGAAGCTTTCTTT.

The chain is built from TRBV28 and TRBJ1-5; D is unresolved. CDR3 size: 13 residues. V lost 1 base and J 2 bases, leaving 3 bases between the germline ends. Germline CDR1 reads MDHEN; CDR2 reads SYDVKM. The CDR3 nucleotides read TGTGCCAGCAGTTTATATGGCAATCAGCCCCAGCATTTT. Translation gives CASSLYGNQPQHF.

The CDR3 nucleotides are TGTGCCAGTAAGGGTGGAGAGCAGTTCTTC. Amino acid sequence: CASKGGEQFF. This chain links TRBV19 with TRBJ2-1; no reliable D call. This CDR3 region has 10 residues. Trimming left V 7 bases short and J 10 bases short, with 8 bases between. Germline V gene lookup returns CDR1 LNHDA and CDR2 SQIVND (reference sequence).

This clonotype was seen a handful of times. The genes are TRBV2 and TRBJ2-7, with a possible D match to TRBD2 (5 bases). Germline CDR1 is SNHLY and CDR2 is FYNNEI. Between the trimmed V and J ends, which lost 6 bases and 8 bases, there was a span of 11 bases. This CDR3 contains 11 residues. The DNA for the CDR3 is TGTGCCAGCAGGGAGGACCTACAGCAGTACTTC. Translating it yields CASREDLQQYF.